This TCR beta chain was found in a study of PD-1 blockade in classical Hodgkin lymphoma. The CDR3 has 14 amino acids. V was shortened by 4 bases and J by 5 bases, with 12 bases between the two germline ends. Germline loops: CDR1 SGHRS, CDR2 YFSETQ. The time point denotes: cycle 4 day 1 (C4D1), after 6 weeks of nivolumab. Every patient was affected by relapse after autologous stem cell transplantation, while exposure to brentuximab vedotin was not uniform. Patients' outcomes at their best amounted to complete response, partial response or progressive disease. Generated by immunoSEQ multiplex PCR, the TCRdb table keeps only in-frame clones and is missing some. This sample carries tens of thousands of clones, 87% of them seen once, and the ten largest clones take about 8.3%.

This TCR came from a human donor with classical Hodgkin lymphoma. The sequencing used peripheral blood mononuclear cells (PBMCs), collected before the fourth cycle of nivolumab. The rearrangement joins TRBV5-1 to TRBJ2-2; perhaps TRBD2 as D (5 bases). CDR3 nucleotide sequence: TGCGCCAGCAGCGAGGGATTGCAGACCGGGGAGCTGTTTTTT. Translating gives CASSEGLQTGELFF.